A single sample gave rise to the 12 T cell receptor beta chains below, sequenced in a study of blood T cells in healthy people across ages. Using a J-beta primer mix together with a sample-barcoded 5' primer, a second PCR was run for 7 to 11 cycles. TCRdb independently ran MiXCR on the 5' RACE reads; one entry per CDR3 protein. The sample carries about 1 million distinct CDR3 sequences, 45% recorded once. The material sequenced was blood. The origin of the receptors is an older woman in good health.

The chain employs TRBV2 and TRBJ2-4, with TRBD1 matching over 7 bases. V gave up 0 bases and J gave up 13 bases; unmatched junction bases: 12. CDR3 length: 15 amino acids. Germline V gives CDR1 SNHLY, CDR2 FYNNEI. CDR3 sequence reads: CASSEAPTGAKQQYF. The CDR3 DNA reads TGTGCCAGCAGTGAAGCGCCCACAGGGGCAAAGCAGCAGTACTTC.

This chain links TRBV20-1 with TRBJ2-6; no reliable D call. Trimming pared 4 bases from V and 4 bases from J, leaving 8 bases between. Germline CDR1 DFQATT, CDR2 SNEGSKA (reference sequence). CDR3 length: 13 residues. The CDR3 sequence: CSAMKAGANVLTF. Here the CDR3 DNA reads TGCAGTGCTATGAAGGCCGGGGCCAACGTCCTGACTTTC.

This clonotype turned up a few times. In DNA, the CDR3 is TGTGCCAGCAGCCCGGACAGGGTGGGAGAGACCCAGTACTTC. Amino acid sequence: CASSPDRVGETQYF. V usage is TRBV28 and J usage is TRBJ2-5; TRBD1 agrees at 8 bases. Germline CDR1 MDHEN, CDR2 SYDVKM. V gave up 6 bases and J gave up 4 bases; unmatched junction bases: 7. The CDR3 is 14 residues long.

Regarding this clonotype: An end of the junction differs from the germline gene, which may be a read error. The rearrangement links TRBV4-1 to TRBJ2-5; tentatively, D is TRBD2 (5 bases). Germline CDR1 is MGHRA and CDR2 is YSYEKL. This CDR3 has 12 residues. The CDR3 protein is CSSSHRGGEQYF. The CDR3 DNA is TGCTCCAGCAGCCACCGAGGAGGAGAGCAGTACTTC.

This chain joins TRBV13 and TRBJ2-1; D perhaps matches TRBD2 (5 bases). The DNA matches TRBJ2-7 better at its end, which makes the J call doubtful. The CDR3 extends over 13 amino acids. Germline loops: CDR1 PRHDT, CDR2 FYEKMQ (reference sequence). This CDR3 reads CASSGRVNNEQYF. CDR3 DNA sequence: TGTGCCAGCAGTGGGCGGGTGAACAATGAGCAGTACTTC.

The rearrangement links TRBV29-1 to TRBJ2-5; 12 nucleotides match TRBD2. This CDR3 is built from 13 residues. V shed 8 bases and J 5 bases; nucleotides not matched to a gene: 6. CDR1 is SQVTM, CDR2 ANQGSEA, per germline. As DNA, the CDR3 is TGCAGCCTGACGGGACTAGCGGGTGAGACCCAGTACTTC. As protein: CSLTGLAGETQYF.

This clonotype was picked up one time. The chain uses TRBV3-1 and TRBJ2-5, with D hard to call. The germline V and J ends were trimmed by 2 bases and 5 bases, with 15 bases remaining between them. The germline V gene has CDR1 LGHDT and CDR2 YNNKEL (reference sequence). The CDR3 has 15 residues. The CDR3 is CASSQNRAPSETQYF. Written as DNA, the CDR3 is TGTGCCAGCAGCCAAAACCGGGCCCCGTCGGAGACCCAGTACTTC.

The CDR3 sequence: CASLGRGHSPLHF. The CDR3 nucleotides read TGTGCCAGCCTCGGACGGGGGCATTCACCCCTCCACTTT. The chain recombines TRBV28 with TRBJ1-6, with D perhaps matching TRBD1 (6 bases). Trimming shortened V by 8 bases and J by 8 bases, and 13 bases separated the two germline ends. The CDR3 length is 13 residues. Germline assignment: CDR1 MDHEN and CDR2 SYDVKM.

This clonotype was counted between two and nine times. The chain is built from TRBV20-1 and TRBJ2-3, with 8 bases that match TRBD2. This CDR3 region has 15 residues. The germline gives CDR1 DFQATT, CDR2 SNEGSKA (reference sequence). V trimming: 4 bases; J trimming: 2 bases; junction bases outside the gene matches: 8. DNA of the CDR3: TGCAGTGCTACCAAACTAGCGGAATACACAGATACGCAGTATTTT. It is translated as CSATKLAEYTDTQYF.

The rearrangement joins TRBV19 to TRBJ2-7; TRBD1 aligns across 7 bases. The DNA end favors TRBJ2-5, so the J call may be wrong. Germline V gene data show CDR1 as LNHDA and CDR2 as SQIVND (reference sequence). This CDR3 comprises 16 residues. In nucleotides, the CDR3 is TGTGCCAGTAGTATAGATGCCTCGACAGGGCTGGAGACCCAGTACTTC. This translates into CASSIDASTGLETQYF.

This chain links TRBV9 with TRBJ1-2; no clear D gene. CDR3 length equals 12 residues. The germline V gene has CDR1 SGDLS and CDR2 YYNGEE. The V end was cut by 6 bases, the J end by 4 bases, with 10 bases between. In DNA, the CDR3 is TGTGCCAGCAAGGAGGGCCCCTATGGCTACACCTTC. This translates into CASKEGPYGYTF.

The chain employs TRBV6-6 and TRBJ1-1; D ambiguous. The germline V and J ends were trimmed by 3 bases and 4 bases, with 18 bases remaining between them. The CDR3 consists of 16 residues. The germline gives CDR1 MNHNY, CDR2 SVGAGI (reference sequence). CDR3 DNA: TGTGCCAGCAGTTATCTAGCGGCAGCGGCAGGCACTGAAGCTTTCTTT. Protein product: CASSYLAAAAGTEAFF.